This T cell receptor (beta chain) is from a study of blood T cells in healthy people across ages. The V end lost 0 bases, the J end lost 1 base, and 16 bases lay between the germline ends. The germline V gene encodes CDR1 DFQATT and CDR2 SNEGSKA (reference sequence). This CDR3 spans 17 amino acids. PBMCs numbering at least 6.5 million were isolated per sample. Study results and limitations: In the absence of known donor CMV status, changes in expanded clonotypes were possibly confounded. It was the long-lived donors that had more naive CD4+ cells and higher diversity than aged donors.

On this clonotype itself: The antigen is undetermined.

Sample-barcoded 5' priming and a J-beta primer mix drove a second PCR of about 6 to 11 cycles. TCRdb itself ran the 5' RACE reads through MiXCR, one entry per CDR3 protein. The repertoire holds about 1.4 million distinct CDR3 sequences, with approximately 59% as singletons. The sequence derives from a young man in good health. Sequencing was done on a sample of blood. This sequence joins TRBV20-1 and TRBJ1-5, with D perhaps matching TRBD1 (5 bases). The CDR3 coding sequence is TGCAGTGCTAGAGATCTGGTGGCCCGGGGGAGCAATCAGCCCCAGCATTTT. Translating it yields CSARDLVARGSNQPQHF.